This T cell receptor beta chain was sequenced during a study of vaccination and CD4 T cells after COVID-19. The wider study: There were six male and four female convalescents, and two of them were Hispanic.

An Oncomine TCR Beta short-read assay was used to sequence the DNA from cultured CD4+ T cells. MiXCR, run by TCRdb on the PCR reads, gives a single entry per CDR3 protein. Of approximately 16,000 distinct CDR3 sequences in the sample, around 70% were seen once. Germline V gives CDR1 SGHTA, CDR2 FQGNSA. The CDR3 has 22 amino acids, counting both end residues. Treatment indicated: roughly 10-day PBMC culture with coronavirus spike peptide pools or control peptides (ViraFEST assay). More than 1.5 million PBMCs went into each well for culture with around 9.2 IU/ml IL-2 and roughly 9 ug/ml peptide pools. Of note for this clonotype: Its antigen is currently unknown. The DNA is left out, because the CDR3 cannot be placed on it with certainty; the CDR3 is given as TCRdb lists it.

This clonotype was obtained from a human donor who had recovered from COVID-19. The rearrangement links TRBV7-2 to TRBJ2-3; TRBD2 reflects the table's D call only, with no check against the DNA. Material for sequencing was CD4+ T cells from blood, cultured in vitro. The CDR3 region is CASTTYSQETQYFGLAGYTQYF.